These 8 T cell receptor beta chains originate from one sample sequenced in a study of T cells after yellow fever vaccination. One entry per CDR3 protein, called by TCRdb with MiXCR from the 5' RACE reads. This table holds 250,000 or so distinct CDR3 sequences, approximately 3.5% found once. The specimen was PBMCs, collected 15 days after the yellow fever booster vaccination. These receptors were obtained from a man aged 18 to 30 who received the YFV17D yellow fever vaccine.

This clonotype was seen many times. This chain links TRBV15 with TRBJ1-1, with D uncertain. Germline V gives CDR1 LNHNV, CDR2 YYDKDF (reference sequence). V dropped 6 bases and J dropped 2 bases, with 10 bases sitting between them. The CDR3 spans 13 residues. In DNA form, the CDR3 reads TGTGCCACCAGGCCTTCCAGCAACACTGAAGCTTTCTTT. It codes for CATRPSSNTEAFF.

This clonotype showed up many times. V and J are TRBV20-1 and TRBJ2-2, with 10 bases that match TRBD2. CDR1 and CDR2 from the germline V gene are DFQATT and SNEGSKA (reference sequence). The CDR3 runs 14 residues. J lost 4 bases, V lost 3 bases, and 2 bases had no gene match. CDR3 region: CSARGLASTGELFF. CDR3 DNA sequence: TGCAGTGCTAGGGGACTAGCGTCCACCGGGGAGCTGTTTTTT.

This clonotype was seen repeatedly, ten times or more. The rearrangement links TRBV20-1 to TRBJ2-3; 11 bases agree with TRBD2. The CDR3 length is 19 residues. Trimming cost V 5 bases and J 8 bases; bases outside gene matches: 24. Germline CDR1 DFQATT, CDR2 SNEGSKA (reference sequence). The CDR3 sequence: CSARTRIGTSGFSTGTQYF. The CDR3 DNA reads as TGCAGTGCTCGAACAAGAATTGGGACTAGCGGTTTTTCTACCGGTACGCAGTATTTT.

This clonotype was recorded many times. The chain combines TRBV7-2 with TRBJ2-2, with TRBD1 matching 7 bases. The CDR3 spans 16 residues. Trimming took 5 bases from V and 4 from J; bases not matched to a gene: 10. Germline CDR1 SGHTA, CDR2 FQGNSA. The CDR3: CASSVQGVRGTGELFF. CDR3 coding DNA: TGTGCCAGCAGCGTTCAGGGGGTGCGAGGCACCGGGGAGCTGTTTTTT.

Many counts were recorded for this clonotype. This chain uses TRBV19 with TRBJ2-2; 8 nucleotides match TRBD1. The J segment lost 6 bases and the V segment lost 3 bases, leaving 6 bases of the junction unmatched. Germline CDR1 and CDR2: LNHDA and SQIVND (reference sequence). The CDR3 totals 15 residues. CDR3 sequence: CASSIGTGGSGELFF. In DNA, the CDR3 is TGTGCCAGTAGTATTGGGACAGGAGGGTCCGGGGAGCTGTTTTTT.

This clonotype was detected many times. The CDR3 spells CASSRIINEQFF. Written as DNA, the CDR3 is TGTGCCAGCAGCCGCATAATCAATGAGCAGTTCTTC. The V gene is TRBV3-1, the J gene TRBJ2-1; D remains unclear. The germline V gene has CDR1 LGHDT and CDR2 YNNKEL (reference sequence). CDR3 size: 12 residues. Between the trimmed V and J ends, which lost 4 bases and 6 bases, there was a span of 7 bases.

This clonotype was seen many times. V and J are TRBV5-4 and TRBJ2-5, with D perhaps being TRBD1 or TRBD2 (5 bases each). This CDR3 is 14 amino acids long. From germline, CDR1 is SGHNT and CDR2 YYREEE (reference sequence). Trimming took off 1 base at V and 4 bases at J, with 11 bases between the two ends. CDR3 sequence reads: CASSLSGATETQYF. In nucleotides, the CDR3 is TGTGCCAGCAGCTTGTCCGGGGCAACAGAGACCCAGTACTTC.

This clonotype was recorded at least ten times. This chain links TRBV9 with TRBJ2-7; weak D call: TRBD1 (5 bases). The CDR3 is made up of 18 amino acids. Per germline, CDR1 SGDLS and CDR2 YYNGEE. V lost 2 bases to trimming and J lost 4 bases, with 25 bases between them. The CDR3 loop reads CASSVPRAWPVQSYEQYV. The CDR3 nucleotides read TGTGCCAGCAGCGTCCCCAGGGCTTGGCCCGTCCAAAGTTACGAGCAGTACGTC.